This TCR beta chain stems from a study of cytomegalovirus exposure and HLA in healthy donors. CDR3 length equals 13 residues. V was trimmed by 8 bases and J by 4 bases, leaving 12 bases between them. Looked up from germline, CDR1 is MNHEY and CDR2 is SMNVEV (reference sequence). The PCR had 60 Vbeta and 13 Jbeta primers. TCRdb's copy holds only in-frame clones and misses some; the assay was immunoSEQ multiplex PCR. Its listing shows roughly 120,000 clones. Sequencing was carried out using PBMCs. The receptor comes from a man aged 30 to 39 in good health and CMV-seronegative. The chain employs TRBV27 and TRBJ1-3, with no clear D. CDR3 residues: CASSNSWGNTIYF. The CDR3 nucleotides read TGTGCCAGCTCCAACTCTTGGGGAAACACCATATATTTT.